The clone carrying this T cell receptor (beta chain) has only one observation. The antigen is not known. Recipient blood drawn about 28 days pretransplant and days 30, 100, 180 after. Generated by immunoSEQ multiplex PCR, the TCRdb table keeps only in-frame clones and is missing some. The sample consists of thousands of clones, 79% of them appearing once. This entry is derived from a study of T cell clonotyping in hematopoietic cell transplantation. Study results and limitations: Cells were unsorted, so CD4 and CD8 contributions were not separated. Recipient TCR diversity dropped after transplant; expanded clonotypes rose from day 30 to 180.

V lost 5 bases, J lost 7 bases, and 11 bases lay in between. The CDR3 sequence is 12 residues long. CDR1 and CDR2 from the germline V gene are SEHNR and FQNEAQ (reference sequence). The sequence derives from a female patient between 50 and 59 years old who had an allogeneic stem cell transplant from an unrelated donor, so the T cells may come from the graft donor. Some clones in this sample may be carry-over from other donors' samples. The sample in question was peripheral blood mononuclear cells, obtained at the time of graft-versus-host disease after allogeneic stem cell transplant. The chain employs TRBV7-9 and TRBJ1-1, with D possibly matching TRBD1 (5 bases). The CDR3 DNA reads TGTGCCAGCAGCGTAGGACACCTTGAAGCTTTCTTT. It encodes CASSVGHLEAFF.